Each of the 19 T cell receptor beta chains below was sequenced from the same sample in a study of blood T cell repertoires in COVID-19. The data were produced by immunoSEQ multiplex PCR, yet TCRdb's version contains in-frame clones alone and is incomplete. Of some 190,000 clones listed, more than 80% were seen once; the top ten hold approximately 8%. The source material was peripheral blood. The receptors stem from a woman aged 80 or over with COVID-19, enrolled during active disease.

This clone was counted a single time. The V call is TRBV29-1, the J call TRBJ2-1; 8 bases align to TRBD2. The V and J ends lost 1 base and 3 bases, in that order; junction bases with no gene match: 5. Per germline, CDR1 SQVTM and CDR2 ANQGSEA. The CDR3 contains 15 residues. CDR3 protein: CSVEASGSNYNEQFF. The CDR3 nucleotides read TGCAGCGTTGAAGCCAGCGGGAGTAACTACAATGAGCAGTTCTTC.

J is TRBJ1-4 and V is TRBV3-1 (or the pseudogene TRBV3-2); weak D call: TRBD1 (6 bases). The germline gives CDR1 LGHDT, CDR2 YNNKEL (reference sequence). Trimming stripped 2 bases from V and 10 bases from J, with 20 bases between. The CDR3 covers 16 residues. CDR3 region: CASSQRSRGGLGKLFF. The DNA for the CDR3 is TGTGCCAGCAGCCAAAGATCACGGGGGGGCCTTGGAAAACTGTTTTTT.

The chain has TRBV5-1 and TRBJ2-3; 9 positions match TRBD2. Germline V CDR1 and CDR2: SGHRS, YFSETQ. V shed 5 bases, J shed 1 base, and the junction held 8 bases outside the gene matches. The CDR3 has 16 residues. In nucleotides, the CDR3 is TGCGCCAGCAGGAGGCAGCCTAGCGGGGGCACAGATACGCAGTATTTT. The encoded protein is CASRRQPSGGTDTQYF.

The chain is built from TRBV2 and TRBJ1-2, with TRBD1 identical over 7 bases. Germline CDR1 SNHLY, CDR2 FYNNEI. The CDR3 extends over 17 amino acids. After removal of 5 bases from V and 3 bases from J, the junction contained 15 bases not matched to a gene. The CDR3 loop reads CASSTAWTGSLDYGYTF. The CDR3 DNA is TGTGCCAGCAGTACCGCTTGGACAGGTAGCCTGGACTATGGCTACACCTTC.

The chain is built from TRBV5-1 and TRBJ2-3; D is possibly TRBD2 (5 bases). Per germline, CDR1 SGHRS and CDR2 YFSETQ. V dropped 0 bases and J dropped 1 base, with 6 bases sitting between them. The CDR3 covers 14 residues. CDR3 sequence reads: CASSLDSGTDTQYF. The CDR3 DNA is TGCGCCAGCAGCTTGGATAGCGGCACAGATACGCAGTATTTT.

The chain is built from TRBV18 and TRBJ2-2; 10 bases line up with TRBD1. This CDR3 is 15 amino acids long. With 7 bases clipped from V and 0 bases from J, the junction kept 2 bases outside the gene matches. The V gene's germline CDR1 is KGHSH and CDR2 LQKENI. This CDR3 is CASFGQGANTGELFF. The CDR3 DNA sequence: TGTGCCAGCTTCGGACAGGGGGCGAACACCGGGGAGCTGTTTTTT.

The J gene is TRBJ1-5, the V gene TRBV7-2; 7 nucleotides match TRBD1. With V trimmed by 1 base and J by 8 bases, 11 bases remained unmatched. Looked up from germline, CDR1 is SGHTA and CDR2 is FQGNSA. The CDR3 is 16 residues long. CDR3 bases: TGTGCCAGCAGCTTAGGTGGGACAGCCTACATCAAGCCCCAGCATTTT. Translating it yields CASSLGGTAYIKPQHF.

The chain uses TRBV18 and TRBJ1-5; no reliable D call. Deletions cut 3 bases from V and 5 bases from J, with 11 bases between. Per germline, CDR1 KGHSH and CDR2 LQKENI. The CDR3 extends over 14 amino acids. CDR3 residues: CASSPAYRDQPQHF. In nucleotides, the CDR3 is TGTGCCAGCTCACCCGCCTACAGAGATCAGCCCCAGCATTTT. The variable domain in full, with the rest retrieved from reference TRBV18 and TRBJ1-5, is NAGVMQNPRHLVRRRGQEARLRCSPMKGHSHVYWYRQLPEEGLKFMVYLQKENIIDESGMPKERFSAEFPKEGPSILRIQQVVRGDSAAYFCASSPAYRDQPQHFGDGTRLSIL.

The chain links TRBV5-1 to TRBJ1-5, with TRBD1 matching 7 bases. J was trimmed by 4 bases and V by 4 bases; bases with no gene match: 5. The CDR3 runs to 14 residues. Germline V CDR1 and CDR2: SGHRS, YFSETQ. This chain's CDR3 is CASSQGTENQPQHF. As DNA, the CDR3 is TGCGCCAGCAGCCAGGGGACAGAGAATCAGCCCCAGCATTTT. Filled out from reference TRBV5-1 and TRBJ1-5, the complete variable domain reads KAGVTQTPRYLIKTRGQQVTLSCSPISGHRSVSWYQQTPGQGLQFLFEYFSETQRNKGNFPGRFSGRQFSNSRSEMNVSTLELGDSALYLCASSQGTENQPQHFGDGTRLSIL.

The chain combines TRBV5-1 with TRBJ2-1; TRBD2 matches 11 bases. Germline lookup yields CDR1 SGHRS and CDR2 YFSETQ. With 4 bases clipped from V and 4 bases from J, the junction kept 4 bases outside the gene matches. CDR3 length: 15 amino acids. The CDR3: CASSPGLAAYNEQFF. As DNA, the CDR3 is TGCGCCAGCAGCCCGGGACTAGCGGCATACAATGAGCAGTTCTTC.

The chain has TRBV5-4 and TRBJ2-5, with TRBD2 identical over 9 bases. CDR1 is SGHNT and CDR2 is YYREEE in the germline V gene (reference sequence). The J segment lost 1 base and the V segment lost 4 bases, leaving 5 bases of the junction unmatched. The CDR3 extends over 15 amino acids. The CDR3 nucleotides read TGTGCCAGCAGCCTGACTAGCGGACTCCAAGAGACCCAGTACTTC. Translation: CASSLTSGLQETQYF.

The rearrangement links TRBV12-3 or TRBV12-4 to TRBJ2-7; TRBD1 matches at 10 bases. V lost 6 bases and J lost 2; bases outside the gene matches: 1. This CDR3 comprises 13 residues. The CDR3 loop is CASRGQGAYEQYF. The CDR3 region has the DNA TGTGCCAGCAGAGGACAGGGGGCCTACGAGCAGTACTTC.

This clone has only a few counts. This chain connects TRBV6-5 to TRBJ2-3; tentative D call: TRBD2 (7 bases). Trimming left V 7 bases short and J 3 bases short, with 14 bases between. The germline V gene encodes CDR1 MNHEY and CDR2 SVGAGI. This CDR3 region has 14 residues. CDR3 loop: CASKREGGTDTQYF. CDR3 DNA sequence: TGTGCCAGCAAGAGAGAGGGGGGGACAGATACGCAGTATTTT.

The chain has TRBV7-8 and TRBJ2-1, with unresolved D. The germline gives CDR1 SGHVS, CDR2 FQNEAQ. V was clipped by 1 base and J by 4 bases, with 8 bases between them. The CDR3 runs 14 residues. Here the CDR3 reads CASSLGSVYNEQFF. The CDR3 coding sequence is TGTGCCAGCAGCTTAGGCTCAGTTTACAATGAGCAGTTCTTC.

This chain connects TRBV5-1 to TRBJ1-2, with TRBD1 as a possible D gene (5 bases). CDR3 length: 14 amino acids. CDR1 SGHRS and CDR2 YFSETQ come from the germline V gene. V lost 7 bases and J 2 bases, leaving 15 bases between the germline ends. CDR3 bases: TGCGCCAGCTTTCCCATGGGGGGGAACTATGGCTACACCTTC. Translation: CASFPMGGNYGYTF.

About this clone: A read error may produce the germline difference seen at one junction end. The chain joins TRBV19 to TRBJ2-5; 7 bases line up with TRBD1. This CDR3 is 17 amino acids long. Per germline, CDR1 LNHDA and CDR2 SQIVND (reference sequence). The CDR3 DNA sequence: TGTGCCAGTGGTATCCGTCCTCCGGGACAGTCGGAAGAGACCCAGTACTTC. Its translation: CASGIRPPGQSEETQYF.

The J gene is TRBJ1-2, the V gene TRBV15; D may be TRBD1 (6 bases). Germline V gene lookup returns CDR1 LNHNV and CDR2 YYDKDF (reference sequence). V lost 5 bases and J lost 8, with 15 bases in between. This CDR3 has 13 amino acids. CDR3 region: CATSWGHSGGYTF. The CDR3 DNA follows: TGTGCCACCAGCTGGGGACACTCAGGGGGCTACACCTTC.

The V gene is TRBV5-1, the J gene TRBJ1-1; 8 bases map to TRBD1. V was clipped by 3 bases and J by 3 bases; unmatched bases: 4. Germline CDR1 SGHRS, CDR2 YFSETQ. The CDR3 is 14 amino acids. CDR3 DNA sequence: TGCGCCAGCAGCTGGACAGGGAGGGACACTGAAGCTTTCTTT. Translation: CASSWTGRDTEAFF. Supplemented by reference TRBV5-1 and TRBJ1-1, the full variable domain reads KAGVTQTPRYLIKTRGQQVTLSCSPISGHRSVSWYQQTPGQGLQFLFEYFSETQRNKGNFPGRFSGRQFSNSRSEMNVSTLELGDSALYLCASSWTGRDTEAFFGQGTRLTVV.

The chain joins TRBV6-6 to TRBJ2-7; D may be TRBD1 (6 bases). The CDR3 extends over 13 amino acids. The V and J ends lost 5 bases and 4 bases respectively, with 12 bases between them. Per the germline V gene, CDR1 is MNHNY and CDR2 is SVGAGI (reference sequence). The CDR3 reads CASSTGFSYEQYF. The DNA for the CDR3 is TGTGCCAGCAGTACAGGGTTTAGTTACGAGCAGTACTTC.